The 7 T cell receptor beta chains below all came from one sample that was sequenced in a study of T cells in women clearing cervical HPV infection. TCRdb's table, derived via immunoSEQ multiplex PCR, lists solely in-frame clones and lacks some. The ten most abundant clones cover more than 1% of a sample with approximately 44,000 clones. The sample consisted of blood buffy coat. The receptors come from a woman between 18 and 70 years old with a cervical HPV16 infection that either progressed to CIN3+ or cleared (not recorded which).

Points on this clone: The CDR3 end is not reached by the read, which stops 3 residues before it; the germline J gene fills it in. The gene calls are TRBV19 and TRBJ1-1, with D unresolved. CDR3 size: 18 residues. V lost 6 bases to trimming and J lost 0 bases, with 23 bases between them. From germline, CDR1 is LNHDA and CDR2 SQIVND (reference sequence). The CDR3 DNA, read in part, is TGTGCCAGTAGATGGGCGTTGGCCGAGCCACAATTGAACACTGAA. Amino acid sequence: CASRWALAEPQLNTE. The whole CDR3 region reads CASRWALAEPQLNTEAFF.

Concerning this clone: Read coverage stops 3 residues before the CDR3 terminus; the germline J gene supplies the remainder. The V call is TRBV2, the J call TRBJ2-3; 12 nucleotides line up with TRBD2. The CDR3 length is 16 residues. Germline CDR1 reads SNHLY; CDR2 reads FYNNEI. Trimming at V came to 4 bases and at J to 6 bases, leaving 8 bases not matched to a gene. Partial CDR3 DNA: TGTGCCAGCAGTGTTGTGACTAGCGGGAGTATGGATACG. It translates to CASSVVTSGSMDT. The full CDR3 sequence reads CASSVVTSGSMDTQYF.

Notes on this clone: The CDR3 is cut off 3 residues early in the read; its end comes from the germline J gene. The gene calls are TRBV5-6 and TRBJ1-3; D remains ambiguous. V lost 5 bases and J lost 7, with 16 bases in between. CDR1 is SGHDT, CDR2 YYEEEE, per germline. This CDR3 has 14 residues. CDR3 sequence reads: CASSFQAGRNTIYF. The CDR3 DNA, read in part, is TGTGCCAGCAGTTTCCAGGCCGGTCGGAACACC. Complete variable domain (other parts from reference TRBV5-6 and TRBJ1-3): DAGVTQSPTHLIKTRGQQVTLRCSPKSGHDTVSWYQQALGQGPQFIFQYYEEEERQRGNFPDRFSGHQFPNYSSELNVNALLLGDSALYLCASSFQAGRNTIYFGEGSWLTVV.

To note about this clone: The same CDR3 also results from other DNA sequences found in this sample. Partial CDR3 DNA: TGTGCCAGCAGTGAAGCTCGGACAGGGAGAAACACC. This codes for CASSEARTGRNT. The full CDR3 reads CASSEARTGRNTIYF. The chain has TRBV6-1 and TRBJ1-3; 8 bases are a match to TRBD1. The CDR3 goes on 3 residues after the read ends, and that part is filled in from the germline J gene. V dropped 0 bases and J dropped 5; count of bases not matched to a gene: 3. CDR1 and CDR2 from the germline V gene are MNHNS and SASEGT. CDR3 size: 15 residues.

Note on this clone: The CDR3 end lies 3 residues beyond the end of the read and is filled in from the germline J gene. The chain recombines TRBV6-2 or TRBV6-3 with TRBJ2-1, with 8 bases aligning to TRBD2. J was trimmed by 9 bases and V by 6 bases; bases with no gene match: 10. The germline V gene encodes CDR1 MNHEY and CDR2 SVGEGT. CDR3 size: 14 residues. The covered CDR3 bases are TGTGCCAGCAGCCGAGCGGGGGAACTTGGTGAG. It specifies CASSRAGELGE. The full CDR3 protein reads CASSRAGELGEQFF.

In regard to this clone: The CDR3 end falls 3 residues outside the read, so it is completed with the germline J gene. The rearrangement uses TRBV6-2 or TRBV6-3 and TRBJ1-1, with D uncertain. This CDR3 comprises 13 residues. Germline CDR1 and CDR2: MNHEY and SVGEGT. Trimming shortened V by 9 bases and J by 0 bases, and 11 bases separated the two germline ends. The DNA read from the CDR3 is TGTGCCAGTAAAACAGCTTTGAACACTGAA. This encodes CASKTALNTE. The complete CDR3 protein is CASKTALNTEAFF.

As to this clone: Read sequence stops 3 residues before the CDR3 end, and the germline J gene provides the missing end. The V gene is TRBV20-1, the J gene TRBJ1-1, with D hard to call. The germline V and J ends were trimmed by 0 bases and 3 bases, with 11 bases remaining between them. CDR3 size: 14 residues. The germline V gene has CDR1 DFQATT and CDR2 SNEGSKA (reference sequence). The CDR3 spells CSARDMRQYTEAFF. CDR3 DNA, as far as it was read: TGCAGTGCTAGAGATATGCGGCAGTACACTGAA.